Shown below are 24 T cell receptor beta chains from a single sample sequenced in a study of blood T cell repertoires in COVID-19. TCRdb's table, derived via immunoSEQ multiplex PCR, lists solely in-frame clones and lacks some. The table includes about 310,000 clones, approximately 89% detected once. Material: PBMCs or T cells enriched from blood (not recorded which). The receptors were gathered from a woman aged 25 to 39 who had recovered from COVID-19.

CDR3 region: CASRSEGGGSNEQYF. The CDR3 DNA follows: TGTGCCAGCAGGTCGGAGGGAGGGGGTTCGAACGAGCAGTACTTC. The rearrangement links TRBV28 to TRBJ2-7, with a tentative D call TRBD2 (7 bases). The CDR3 consists of 15 residues. Trimming took 6 bases from V and 5 from J, leaving 20 bases between them. CDR1 and CDR2 (germline): MDHEN, SYDVKM.

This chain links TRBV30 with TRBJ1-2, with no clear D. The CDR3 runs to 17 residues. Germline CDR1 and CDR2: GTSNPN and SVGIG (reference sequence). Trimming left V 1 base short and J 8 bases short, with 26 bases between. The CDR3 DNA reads TGTGCCTGGAGTGACCGGTCCTTGCCCACCCCAAGAGGAGGCTACACCTTC. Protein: CAWSDRSLPTPRGGYTF. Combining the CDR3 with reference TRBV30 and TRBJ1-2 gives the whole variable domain SQTIHQWPATLVQPVGSPLSLECTVEGTSNPNLYWYRQAAGRGLQLLFYSVGIGQISSEVPQNLSASRPQDRQFILSSKKLLLSDSGFYLCAWSDRSLPTPRGGYTFGSGTRLTVV.

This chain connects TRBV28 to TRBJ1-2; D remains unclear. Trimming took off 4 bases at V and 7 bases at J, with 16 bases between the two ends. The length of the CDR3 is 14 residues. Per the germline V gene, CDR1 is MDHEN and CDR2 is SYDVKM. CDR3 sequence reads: CASSSTDGVAGYTF. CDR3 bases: TGTGCCAGCAGTTCCACGGACGGGGTCGCTGGCTACACCTTC.

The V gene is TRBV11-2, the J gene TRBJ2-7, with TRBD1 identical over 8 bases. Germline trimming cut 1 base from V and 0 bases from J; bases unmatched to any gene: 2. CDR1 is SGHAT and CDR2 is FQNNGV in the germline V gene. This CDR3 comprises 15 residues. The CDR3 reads CASSLGTGYSYEQYF. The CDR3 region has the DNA TGTGCCAGCAGCTTAGGGACAGGGTACTCCTACGAGCAGTACTTC.

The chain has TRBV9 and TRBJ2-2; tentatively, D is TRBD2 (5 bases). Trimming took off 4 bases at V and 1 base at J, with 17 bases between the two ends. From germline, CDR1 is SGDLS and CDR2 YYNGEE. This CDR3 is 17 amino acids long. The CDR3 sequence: CASSPGLSQMNTGELFF. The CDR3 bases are TGTGCCAGCAGCCCCGGACTGTCTCAAATGAACACCGGGGAGCTGTTTTTT. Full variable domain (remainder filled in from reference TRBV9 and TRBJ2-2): DSGVTQTPKHLITATGQRVTLRCSPRSGDLSVYWYQQSLDQGLQFLIQYYNGEERAKGNILERFSAQQFPDLHSELNLSSLELGDSALYFCASSPGLSQMNTGELFFGEGSRLTVL.

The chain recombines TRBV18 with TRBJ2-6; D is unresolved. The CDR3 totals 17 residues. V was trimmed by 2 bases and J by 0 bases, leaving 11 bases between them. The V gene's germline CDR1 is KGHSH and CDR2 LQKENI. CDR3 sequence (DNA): TGTGCCAGCTCACCAAATACAGTAGGCTCTGGGGCCAACGTCCTGACTTTC. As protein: CASSPNTVGSGANVLTF.

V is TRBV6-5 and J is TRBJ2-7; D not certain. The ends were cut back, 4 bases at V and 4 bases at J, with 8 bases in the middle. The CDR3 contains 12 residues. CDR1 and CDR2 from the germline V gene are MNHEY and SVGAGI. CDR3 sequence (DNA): TGTGCCAGCAGTTCCCACCGGTACGAGCAGTACTTC. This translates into CASSSHRYEQYF.

The CDR3, as DNA: TGTGCCACCAGCAGTATTGGGACAGGGGGCGCGGAAGAAAAACTGTTTTTT. It encodes CATSSIGTGGAEEKLFF. The chain couples TRBV15 to TRBJ1-4, with 12 nucleotides matching TRBD1. From germline, CDR1 is LNHNV and CDR2 YYDKDF (reference sequence). This CDR3 comprises 17 residues. Trimming at V came to 3 bases and at J to 8 bases, leaving 10 bases not matched to a gene.

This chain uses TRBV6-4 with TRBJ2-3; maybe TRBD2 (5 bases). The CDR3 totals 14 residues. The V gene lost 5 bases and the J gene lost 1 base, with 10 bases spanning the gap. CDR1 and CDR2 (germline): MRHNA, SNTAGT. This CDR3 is CASSQEARTDTQYF. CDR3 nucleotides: TGTGCCAGCAGTCAGGAGGCCCGCACAGATACGCAGTATTTT.

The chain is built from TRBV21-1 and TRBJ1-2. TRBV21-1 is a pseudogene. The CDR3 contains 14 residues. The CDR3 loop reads CASKGGETHYGYTF. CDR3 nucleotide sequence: TGTGCCAGCAAGGGAGGGGAAACCCACTATGGCTACACCTTC.

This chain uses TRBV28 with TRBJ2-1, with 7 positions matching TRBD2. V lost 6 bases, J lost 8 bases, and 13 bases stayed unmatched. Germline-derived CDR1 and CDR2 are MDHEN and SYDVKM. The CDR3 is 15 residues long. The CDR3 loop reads CASRSRYTSVHEQFF. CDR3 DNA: TGTGCCAGCAGGTCACGCTACACTAGCGTCCATGAGCAGTTCTTC. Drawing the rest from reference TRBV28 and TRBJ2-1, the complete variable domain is DVKVTQSSRYLVKRTGEKVFLECVQDMDHENMFWYRQDPGLGLRLIYFSYDVKMKEKGDIPEGYSVSREKKERFSLILESASTNQTSMYLCASRSRYTSVHEQFFGPGTRLTVL.

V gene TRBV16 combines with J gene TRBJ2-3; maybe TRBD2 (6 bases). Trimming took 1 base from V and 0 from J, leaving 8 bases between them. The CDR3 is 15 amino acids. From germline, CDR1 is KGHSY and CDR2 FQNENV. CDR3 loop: CASSQLRGSTDTQYF. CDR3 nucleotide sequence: TGTGCCAGCAGCCAATTGCGGGGCAGCACAGATACGCAGTATTTT.

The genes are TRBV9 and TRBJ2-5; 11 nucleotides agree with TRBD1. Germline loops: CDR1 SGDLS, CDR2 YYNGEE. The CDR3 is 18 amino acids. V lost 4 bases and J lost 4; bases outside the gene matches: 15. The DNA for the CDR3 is TGTGCCAGCAGCCCCCCCCGCCGGACAGGGGGCGTGAGAGAGACCCAGTACTTC. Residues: CASSPPRRTGGVRETQYF.

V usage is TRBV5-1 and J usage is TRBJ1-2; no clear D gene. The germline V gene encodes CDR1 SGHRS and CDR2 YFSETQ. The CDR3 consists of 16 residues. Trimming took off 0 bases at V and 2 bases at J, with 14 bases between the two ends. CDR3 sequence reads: CASSLERGHMNYGYTF. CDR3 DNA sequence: TGCGCCAGCAGCTTGGAACGAGGCCACATGAACTATGGCTACACCTTC.

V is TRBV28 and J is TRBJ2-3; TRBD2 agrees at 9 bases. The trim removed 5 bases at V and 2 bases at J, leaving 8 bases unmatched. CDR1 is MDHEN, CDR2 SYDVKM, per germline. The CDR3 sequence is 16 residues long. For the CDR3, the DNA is TGTGCCAGCAGTGCCCCTAGCGGGACTATCACAGATACGCAGTATTTT. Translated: CASSAPSGTITDTQYF.

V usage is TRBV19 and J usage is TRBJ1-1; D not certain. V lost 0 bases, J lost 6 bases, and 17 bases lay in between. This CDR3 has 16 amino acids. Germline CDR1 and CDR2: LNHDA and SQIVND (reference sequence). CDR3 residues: CASSIDLEGARAEAFF. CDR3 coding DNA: TGTGCCAGTAGTATAGATCTGGAGGGAGCTAGAGCTGAAGCTTTCTTT.

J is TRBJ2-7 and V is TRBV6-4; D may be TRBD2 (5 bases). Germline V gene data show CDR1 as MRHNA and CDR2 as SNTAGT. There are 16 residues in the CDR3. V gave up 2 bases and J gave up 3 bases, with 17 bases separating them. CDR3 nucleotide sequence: TGTGCCAGCAGTGACAGCGAGAGGGCCGCAGACTACGAGCAGTACTTC. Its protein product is CASSDSERAADYEQYF.

Here the CDR3 reads CASSQDLGEGRDTQYF. CDR3 bases: TGCGCCAGCAGCCAAGATCTGGGGGAGGGCCGCGATACGCAGTATTTT. This sequence joins TRBV4-1 and TRBJ2-3, with TRBD2 matching over 7 bases. J gave up 6 bases and V 0 bases, and 9 bases lay outside the gene matches. This CDR3 has 16 residues. CDR1 MGHRA and CDR2 YSYEKL come from the germline V gene.

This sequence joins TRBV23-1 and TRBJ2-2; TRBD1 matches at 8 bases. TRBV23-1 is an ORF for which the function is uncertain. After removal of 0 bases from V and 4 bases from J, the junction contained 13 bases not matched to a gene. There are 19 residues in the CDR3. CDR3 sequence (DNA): TGCGCCAGCAGTCAATCTCTTGGACAGGGCATAGAATGCACCGGGGAGCTGTTTTTT. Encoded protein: CASSQSLGQGIECTGELFF.

The DNA of the CDR3 is TGTGCCAGCAGCGCCGACAGGGCCCCGTTTGAAAAACTGTTTTTT. Encoded protein: CASSADRAPFEKLFF. The chain employs TRBV9 and TRBJ1-4; TRBD1 agrees at 7 bases. This CDR3 comprises 15 residues. Trimming removed 3 bases from V and 7 bases from J; junction bases left unmatched: 9. Germline V lookup: CDR1 SGDLS, CDR2 YYNGEE.

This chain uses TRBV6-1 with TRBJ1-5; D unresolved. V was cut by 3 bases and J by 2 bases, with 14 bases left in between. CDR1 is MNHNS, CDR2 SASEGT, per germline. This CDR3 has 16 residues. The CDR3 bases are TGTGCCAGCAGTGATTACGGAGGAAAAGGCAATCAGCCCCAGCATTTT. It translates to CASSDYGGKGNQPQHF.

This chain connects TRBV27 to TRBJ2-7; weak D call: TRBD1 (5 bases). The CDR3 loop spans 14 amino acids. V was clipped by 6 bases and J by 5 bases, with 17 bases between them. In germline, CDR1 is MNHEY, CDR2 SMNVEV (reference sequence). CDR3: CASSLDNRHHEQYF. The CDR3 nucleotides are TGTGCCAGCAGCCTGGACAACCGCCACCACGAGCAGTACTTC.

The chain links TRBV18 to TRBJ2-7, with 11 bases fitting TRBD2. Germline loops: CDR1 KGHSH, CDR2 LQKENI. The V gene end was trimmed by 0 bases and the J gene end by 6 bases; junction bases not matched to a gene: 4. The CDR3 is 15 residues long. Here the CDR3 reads CASSPPTSGSGEQYF. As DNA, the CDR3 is TGTGCCAGCTCACCACCTACTAGCGGGAGTGGCGAGCAGTACTTC. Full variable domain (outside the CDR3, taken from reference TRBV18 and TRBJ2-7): NAGVMQNPRHLVRRRGQEARLRCSPMKGHSHVYWYRQLPEEGLKFMVYLQKENIIDESGMPKERFSAEFPKEGPSILRIQQVVRGDSAAYFCASSPPTSGSGEQYFGPGTRLTVT.

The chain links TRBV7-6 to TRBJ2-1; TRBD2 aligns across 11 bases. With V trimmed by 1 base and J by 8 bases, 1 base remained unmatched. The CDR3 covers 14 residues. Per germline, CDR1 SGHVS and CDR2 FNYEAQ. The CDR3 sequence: CASSLGLAGYEQFF. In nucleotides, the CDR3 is TGTGCCAGCAGCTTAGGACTAGCGGGATATGAGCAGTTCTTC.